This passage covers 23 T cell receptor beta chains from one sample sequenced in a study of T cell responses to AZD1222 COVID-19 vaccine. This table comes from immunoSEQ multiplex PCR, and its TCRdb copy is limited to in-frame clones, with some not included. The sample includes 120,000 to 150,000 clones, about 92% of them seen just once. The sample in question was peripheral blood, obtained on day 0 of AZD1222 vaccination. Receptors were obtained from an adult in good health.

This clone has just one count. The CDR3 DNA reads as TGTGCCAGCAGTTTAGATCCAGGGACGCGATATGGCTACACCTTC. It translates to CASSLDPGTRYGYTF. The chain joins TRBV27 to TRBJ1-2, with D possibly matching TRBD1 (5 bases). The germline CDR1 and CDR2 sequences are MNHEY and SMNVEV (reference sequence). The CDR3 is 15 residues long. V was trimmed by 2 bases and J by 5 bases, leaving 15 bases between them.

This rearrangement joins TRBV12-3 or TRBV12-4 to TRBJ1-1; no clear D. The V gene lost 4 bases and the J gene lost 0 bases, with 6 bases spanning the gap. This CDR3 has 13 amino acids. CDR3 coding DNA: TGTGCCAGCAGTTCCGGCGTGAACACTGAAGCTTTCTTT. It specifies CASSSGVNTEAFF.

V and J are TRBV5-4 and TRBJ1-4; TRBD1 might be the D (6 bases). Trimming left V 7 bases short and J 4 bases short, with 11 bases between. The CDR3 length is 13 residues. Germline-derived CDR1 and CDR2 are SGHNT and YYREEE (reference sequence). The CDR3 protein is CASSDRLNEKLFF. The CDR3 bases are TGTGCCAGCTCCGACAGGCTTAATGAAAAACTGTTTTTT.

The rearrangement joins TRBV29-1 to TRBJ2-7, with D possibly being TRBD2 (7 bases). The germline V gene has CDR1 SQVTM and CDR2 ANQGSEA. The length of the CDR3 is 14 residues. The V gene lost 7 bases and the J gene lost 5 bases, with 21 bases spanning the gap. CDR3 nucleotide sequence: TGCAGCGCCGGGGGAGCGGGACAATTACACGAGCAGTACTTC. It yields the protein CSAGGAGQLHEQYF.

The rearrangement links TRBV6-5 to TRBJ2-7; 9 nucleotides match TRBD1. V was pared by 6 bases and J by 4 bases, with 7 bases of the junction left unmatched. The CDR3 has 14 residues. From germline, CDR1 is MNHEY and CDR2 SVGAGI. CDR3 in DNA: TGTGCCAGCAGGAGAGGACAGGGGATGTACGAGCAGTACTTC. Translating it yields CASRRGQGMYEQYF.

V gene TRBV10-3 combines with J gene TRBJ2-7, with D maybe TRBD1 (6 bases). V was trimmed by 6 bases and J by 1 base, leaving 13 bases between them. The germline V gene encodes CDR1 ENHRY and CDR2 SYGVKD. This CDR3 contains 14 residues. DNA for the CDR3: TGTGCCATCAGCGAGGGCAGGGGATCCTACGAGCAGTACTTC. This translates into CAISEGRGSYEQYF.

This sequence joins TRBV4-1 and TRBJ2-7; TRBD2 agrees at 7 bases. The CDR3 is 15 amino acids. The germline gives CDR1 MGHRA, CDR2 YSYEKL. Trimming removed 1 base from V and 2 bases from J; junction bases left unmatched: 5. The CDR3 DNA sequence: TGCGCCAGCAGCCAAGCGGGAGGTCCCACCTACGAGCAGTACTTC. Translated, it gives CASSQAGGPTYEQYF.

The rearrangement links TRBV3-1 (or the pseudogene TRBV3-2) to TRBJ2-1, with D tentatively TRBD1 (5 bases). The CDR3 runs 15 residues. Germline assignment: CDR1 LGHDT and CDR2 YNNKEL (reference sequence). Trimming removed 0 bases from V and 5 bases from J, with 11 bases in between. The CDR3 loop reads CASSQDQGQDNEQFF. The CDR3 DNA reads TGTGCCAGCAGCCAAGATCAGGGCCAGGACAATGAGCAGTTCTTC.

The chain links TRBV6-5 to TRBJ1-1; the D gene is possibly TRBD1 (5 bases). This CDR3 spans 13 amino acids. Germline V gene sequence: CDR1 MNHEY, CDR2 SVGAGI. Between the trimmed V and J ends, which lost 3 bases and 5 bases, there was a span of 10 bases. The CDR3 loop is CASSYQGGTEAFF. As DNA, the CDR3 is TGTGCCAGCAGTTATCAGGGAGGAACTGAAGCTTTCTTT.

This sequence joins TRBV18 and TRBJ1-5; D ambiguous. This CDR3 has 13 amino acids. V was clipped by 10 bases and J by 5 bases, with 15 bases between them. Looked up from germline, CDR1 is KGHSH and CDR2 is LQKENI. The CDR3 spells CATTAGEDQPQHF. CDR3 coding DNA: TGTGCCACCACCGCCGGGGAAGATCAGCCCCAGCATTTT. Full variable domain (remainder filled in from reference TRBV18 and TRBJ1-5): NAGVMQNPRHLVRRRGQEARLRCSPMKGHSHVYWYRQLPEEGLKFMVYLQKENIIDESGMPKERFSAEFPKEGPSILRIQQVVRGDSAAYFCATTAGEDQPQHFGDGTRLSIL.

DNA of the CDR3: TGTGCCAGCAGCTTAGGGTCGATGAACACCGGGGAGCTGTTTTTT. Translating gives CASSLGSMNTGELFF. The chain links TRBV11-2 to TRBJ2-2; D unresolved. CDR1 and CDR2 (germline): SGHAT, FQNNGV. The CDR3 length is 15 residues. Trimming pared 1 base from V and 1 base from J, leaving 7 bases between. Full variable domain (missing parts from reference TRBV11-2 and TRBJ2-2): EAGVAQSPRYKIIEKRQSVAFWCNPISGHATLYWYQQILGQGPKLLIQFQNNGVVDDSQLPKDRFSAERLKGVDSTLKIQPAKLEDSAVYLCASSLGSMNTGELFFGEGSRLTVL.

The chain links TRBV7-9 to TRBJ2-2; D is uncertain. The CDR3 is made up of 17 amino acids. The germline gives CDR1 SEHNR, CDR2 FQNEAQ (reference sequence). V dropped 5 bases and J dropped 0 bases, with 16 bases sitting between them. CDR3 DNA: TGTGCCAGCAGCCCTCTCATCCTGTTCGCGAACACCGGGGAGCTGTTTTTT. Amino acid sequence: CASSPLILFANTGELFF.

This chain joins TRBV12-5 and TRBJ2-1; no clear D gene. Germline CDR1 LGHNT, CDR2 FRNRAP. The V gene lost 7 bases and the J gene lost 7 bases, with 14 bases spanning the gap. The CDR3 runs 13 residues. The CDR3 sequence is CASAQQVGNEQFF. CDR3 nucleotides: TGTGCTAGTGCTCAGCAGGTGGGAAATGAGCAGTTCTTC.

Here the CDR3 reads CASSQEGFGTPYEQYF. CDR3 bases: TGCGCCAGCAGCCAAGAGGGATTCGGAACACCCTACGAGCAGTACTTC. This chain links TRBV4-1 with TRBJ2-7; D remains ambiguous. The germline V gene encodes CDR1 MGHRA and CDR2 YSYEKL. The CDR3 consists of 16 residues. Trimming shortened V by 0 bases and J by 2 bases, and 14 bases separated the two germline ends.

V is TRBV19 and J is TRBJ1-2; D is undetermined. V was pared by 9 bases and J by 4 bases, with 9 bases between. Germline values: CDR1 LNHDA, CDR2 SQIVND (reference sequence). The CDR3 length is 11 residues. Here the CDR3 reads CASGKPYGYTF. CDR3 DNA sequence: TGTGCCAGCGGAAAACCCTATGGCTACACCTTC.

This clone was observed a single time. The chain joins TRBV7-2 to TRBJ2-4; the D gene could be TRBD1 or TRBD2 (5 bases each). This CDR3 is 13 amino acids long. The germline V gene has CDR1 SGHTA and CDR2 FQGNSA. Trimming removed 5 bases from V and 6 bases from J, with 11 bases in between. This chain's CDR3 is CASSAGTLNIQYF. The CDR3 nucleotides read TGTGCCAGCAGCGCCGGGACGTTAAACATTCAGTACTTC.

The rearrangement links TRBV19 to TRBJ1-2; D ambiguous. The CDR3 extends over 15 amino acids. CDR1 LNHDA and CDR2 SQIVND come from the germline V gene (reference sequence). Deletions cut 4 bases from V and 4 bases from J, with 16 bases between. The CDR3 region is CASSTGPGGSYGYTF. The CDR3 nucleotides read TGTGCCAGTAGTACCGGACCGGGAGGAAGCTATGGCTACACCTTC. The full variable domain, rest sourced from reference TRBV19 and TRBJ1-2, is DGGITQSPKYLFRKEGQNVTLSCEQNLNHDAMYWYRQDPGQGLRLIYYSQIVNDFQKGDIAEGYSVSREKKESFPLTVTSAQKNPTAFYLCASSTGPGGSYGYTFGSGTRLTVV.

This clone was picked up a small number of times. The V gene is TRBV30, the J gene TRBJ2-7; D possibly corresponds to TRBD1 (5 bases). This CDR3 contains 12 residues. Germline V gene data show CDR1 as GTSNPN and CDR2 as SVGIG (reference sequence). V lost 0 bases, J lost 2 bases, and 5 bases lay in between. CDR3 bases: TGTGCCTGGAGTGTACAGGCCTACGAGCAGTACTTC. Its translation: CAWSVQAYEQYF.

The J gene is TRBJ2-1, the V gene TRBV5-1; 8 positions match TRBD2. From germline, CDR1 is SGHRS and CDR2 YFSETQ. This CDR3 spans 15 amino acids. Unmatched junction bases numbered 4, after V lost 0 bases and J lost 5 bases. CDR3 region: CASSLVAGGNNEQFF. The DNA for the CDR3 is TGCGCCAGCAGCTTGGTGGCGGGGGGTAACAATGAGCAGTTCTTC.

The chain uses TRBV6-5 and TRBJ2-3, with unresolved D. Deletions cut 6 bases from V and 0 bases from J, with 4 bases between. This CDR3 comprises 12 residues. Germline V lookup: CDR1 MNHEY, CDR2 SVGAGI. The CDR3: CASRESTDTQYF. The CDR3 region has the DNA TGTGCCAGCAGGGAGAGCACAGATACGCAGTATTTT.

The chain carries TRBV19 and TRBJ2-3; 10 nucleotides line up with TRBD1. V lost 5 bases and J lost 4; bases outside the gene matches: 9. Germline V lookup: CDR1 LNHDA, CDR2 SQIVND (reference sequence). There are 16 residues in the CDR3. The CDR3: CASSPDRDRGADTQYF. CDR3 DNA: TGTGCCAGTAGTCCGGACCGGGACAGGGGTGCAGATACGCAGTATTTT. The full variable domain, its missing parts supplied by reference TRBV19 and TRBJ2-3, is DGGITQSPKYLFRKEGQNVTLSCEQNLNHDAMYWYRQDPGQGLRLIYYSQIVNDFQKGDIAEGYSVSREKKESFPLTVTSAQKNPTAFYLCASSPDRDRGADTQYFGPGTRLTVL.

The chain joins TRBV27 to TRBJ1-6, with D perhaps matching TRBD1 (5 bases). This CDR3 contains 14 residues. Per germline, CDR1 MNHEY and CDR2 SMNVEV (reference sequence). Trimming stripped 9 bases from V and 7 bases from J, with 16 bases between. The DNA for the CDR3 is TGTGCCAGACCACGGGCAGGGCCAAATTCACCCCTCCACTTT. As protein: CARPRAGPNSPLHF.

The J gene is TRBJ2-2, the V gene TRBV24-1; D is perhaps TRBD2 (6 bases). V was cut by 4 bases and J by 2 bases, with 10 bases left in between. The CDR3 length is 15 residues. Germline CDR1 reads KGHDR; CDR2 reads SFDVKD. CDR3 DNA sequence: TGTGCCACCAGTGACTCCGGGACTAACACCGGGGAGCTGTTTTTT. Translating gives CATSDSGTNTGELFF.